This T cell receptor beta chain was sequenced for a study of patients and donors after allogeneic stem cell transplantation. This CDR3 has 16 amino acids. Trimming removed 5 bases from V and 8 bases from J; junction bases left unmatched: 8. Germline V lookup: CDR1 SGHTA, CDR2 FQGNSA. TCRdb redid the calling of the RT-PCR reads with MiXCR, one entry per CDR3 protein. The table records fewer than 250,000 distinct CDR3 sequences, approximately 14% of them present only once. This clonotype has at least ten counts. Sequenced: blood, either unsorted or a sorted T cell fraction (not recorded which). The TCR was taken from a human donor who was either an allogeneic HSCT recipient or a stem cell or donor lymphocyte infusion donor (not recorded which). It is not recorded whose cells these are; they may come from a transplant donor. The chain couples TRBV7-2 to TRBJ1-6, with TRBD1 matching 11 bases. The CDR3 bases are TGTGCCAGCAGCCGACGATGGACAGGGGGCGATTCACCCCTCCACTTT. Its translation is CASSRRWTGGDSPLHF.